One and the same sample provided the 22 T cell receptor beta chains below, sequenced in a study of cytotoxic CD8 clonotypes in ibrutinib-treated CLL. Clones were read by immunoSEQ multiplex PCR, and TCRdb kept only the in-frame ones, dropping some. The data contain tens of thousands of clones, about half of them singletons. This specimen was PBMCs, taken after 12 months of ibrutinib treatment. The receptors originated from a human donor with chronic lymphocytic leukemia.

The gene calls are TRBV18 and TRBJ1-2; D not certain. Germline V gene sequence: CDR1 KGHSH, CDR2 LQKENI. V lost 6 bases and J 4 bases, leaving 18 bases between the germline ends. CDR3 length: 15 amino acids. This CDR3 is CASSTTADPGYGYTF. The CDR3 DNA sequence: TGTGCCAGCTCGACGACCGCGGATCCCGGCTATGGCTACACCTTC.

This clone showed up just a few times. The chain recombines TRBV9 with TRBJ1-5; D ambiguous. The CDR3 contains 13 residues. In germline, CDR1 is SGDLS, CDR2 YYNGEE. V lost 4 bases and J lost 6, with 11 bases in between. This CDR3 reads CASSPLPGQPQHF. The CDR3 DNA is TGTGCCAGCAGCCCCCTCCCGGGTCAGCCCCAGCATTTT.

J is TRBJ2-7 and V is TRBV5-1; D tentatively reads TRBD1 or TRBD2 (6 bases each). CDR3 size: 16 residues. With 0 bases removed from V and 3 bases from J, the gap between germline ends came to 16 bases. From germline, CDR1 is SGHRS and CDR2 YFSETQ. Here the CDR3 DNA reads TGCGCCAGCAGCTTGGTTGGCGGGAAGGGGGTCTACGAGCAGTACTTC. Translation gives CASSLVGGKGVYEQYF.

The chain recombines TRBV28 with TRBJ2-2; 7 nucleotides align to TRBD1. This CDR3 is built from 14 residues. Germline V gene data show CDR1 as MDHEN and CDR2 as SYDVKM. V shed 6 bases, J shed 4 bases, and the junction held 5 bases outside the gene matches. As DNA, the CDR3 is TGTGCCAGCAGCTTCGACAGGGTCACCGGGGAGCTGTTTTTT. Encoded protein: CASSFDRVTGELFF.

J is TRBJ1-6 and V is TRBV6-1; 11 bases are a match to TRBD1. CDR1 MNHNS and CDR2 SASEGT come from the germline V gene. This CDR3 contains 15 residues. With 7 bases clipped from V and 7 bases from J, the junction kept 6 bases outside the gene matches. CDR3 coding DNA: TGTGCCAGCACCTGGACAGGGGGCCGAAATTCACCCCTCCACTTT. Translating it yields CASTWTGGRNSPLHF.

The chain uses TRBV5-1 and TRBJ2-5, with D perhaps matching TRBD2 (6 bases). V lost 0 bases to trimming and J lost 2 bases, with 8 bases between them. There are 14 residues in the CDR3. CDR1 and CDR2 (germline): SGHRS, YFSETQ. Here the CDR3 reads CASSLEGRQETQYF. As DNA, the CDR3 is TGCGCCAGCAGCTTGGAAGGGAGGCAAGAGACCCAGTACTTC.

This clone was recorded once. V is TRBV27 and J is TRBJ2-7; TRBD2 might be the D (6 bases). Germline-derived CDR1 and CDR2 are MNHEY and SMNVEV (reference sequence). This CDR3 is 16 amino acids long. V lost 5 bases to trimming and J lost 6 bases, with 23 bases between them. The CDR3 loop reads CASSPTPEGLHFEQYF. The CDR3 DNA reads as TGTGCCAGCAGTCCTACCCCCGAGGGACTCCACTTCGAGCAGTACTTC.

This chain uses TRBV4-1 with TRBJ1-2; D ambiguous. V was trimmed by 1 base and J by 8 bases, leaving 11 bases between them. The CDR3 covers 13 residues. Germline V gene lookup returns CDR1 MGHRA and CDR2 YSYEKL. The CDR3 spells CASSQGDHLGYTF. CDR3 nucleotide sequence: TGCGCCAGCAGCCAAGGAGACCACTTGGGCTACACCTTC.

The chain joins TRBV7-2 to TRBJ2-4; D unclear. The germline CDR1 and CDR2 sequences are SGHTA and FQGNSA. This CDR3 is built from 13 residues. Trimming left V 3 bases short and J 2 bases short, with 5 bases between. This CDR3 is CASSLVTKNIQYF. CDR3 sequence (DNA): TGTGCCAGCAGCTTGGTTACCAAAAACATTCAGTACTTC.

The rearrangement uses TRBV7-9 and TRBJ1-5; no firm D call. V dropped 2 bases and J dropped 4 bases, with 6 bases sitting between them. The CDR3 covers 13 residues. The germline V gene has CDR1 SEHNR and CDR2 FQNEAQ (reference sequence). The CDR3 region has the DNA TGTGCCAGCAGCTTAAAAGAAAATCAGCCCCAGCATTTT. Translated: CASSLKENQPQHF.

This rearrangement joins TRBV5-6 to TRBJ1-1, with 7 bases aligning to TRBD1. V lost 2 bases to trimming and J lost 2 bases; unmatched junction nucleotides: 6. The CDR3 spans 15 residues. CDR1 SGHDT and CDR2 YYEEEE come from the germline V gene. The CDR3 DNA reads TGTGCCAGCAGCTTCGTCGGGACAGCTAACACTGAAGCTTTCTTT. It translates to CASSFVGTANTEAFF.

This rearrangement joins TRBV4-2 to TRBJ2-5; D may be TRBD1 (6 bases). This CDR3 has 15 amino acids. The V end was cut by 0 bases, the J end by 5 bases, with 13 bases between. In germline, CDR1 is LGHNA, CDR2 YNFKEQ. The CDR3: CASSQDLGAGETQYF. DNA for the CDR3: TGTGCCAGCAGCCAAGATTTGGGGGCAGGGGAGACCCAGTACTTC.

The chain links TRBV14 to TRBJ2-3; D unresolved. With 1 base removed from V and 4 bases from J, the gap between germline ends came to 9 bases. The CDR3 spans 14 residues. The germline V gene has CDR1 SGHDN and CDR2 FVKESK. CDR3 nucleotides: TGTGCCAGCAGCCAAGTCCACTCCGCAGATACGCAGTATTTT. Amino acid sequence: CASSQVHSADTQYF.

The J gene is TRBJ1-1, the V gene TRBV27; D gene uncertain. The V gene's germline CDR1 is MNHEY and CDR2 SMNVEV (reference sequence). The CDR3 is 15 residues long. Trimming cost V 0 bases and J 0 bases, with 8 bases left between them. Here the CDR3 DNA reads TGTGCCAGCAGTTTATCGAATAAGGTGAACACTGAAGCTTTCTTT. Residues: CASSLSNKVNTEAFF.

V and J are TRBV18 and TRBJ2-7; TRBD1 matches 7 bases. V lost 8 bases to trimming and J lost 2 bases; unmatched junction nucleotides: 6. CDR3 length: 13 amino acids. Germline V gives CDR1 KGHSH, CDR2 LQKENI. CDR3 bases: TGTGCCAGCCAACAGGGGTTGGCCTACGAGCAGTACTTC. It is translated as CASQQGLAYEQYF.

The genes are TRBV7-2 and TRBJ2-7; D not resolved. V was cut by 3 bases and J by 3 bases, with 15 bases left in between. The CDR3 is made up of 15 amino acids. Looked up from germline, CDR1 is SGHTA and CDR2 is FQGNSA. The CDR3 coding sequence is TGTGCCAGCAGCTTCTACCGGGCAGCTGGCTACGAGCAGTACTTC. Translating gives CASSFYRAAGYEQYF.

The chain combines TRBV5-6 with TRBJ2-2; D remains unclear. This CDR3 spans 13 amino acids. V was pared by 3 bases and J by 1 base, with 4 bases between. Looked up from germline, CDR1 is SGHDT and CDR2 is YYEEEE. The CDR3 DNA sequence: TGTGCCAGCAGCTCTCAGAACACCGGGGAGCTGTTTTTT. Protein sequence: CASSSQNTGELFF.

This chain uses TRBV2 with TRBJ2-7, with 11 bases fitting TRBD1. CDR3 size: 14 residues. V trimming: 7 bases; J trimming: 3 bases; junction bases outside the gene matches: 5. Germline lookup yields CDR1 SNHLY and CDR2 FYNNEI. The CDR3: CASTGTGGIYEQYF. The CDR3 nucleotides read TGTGCCAGCACCGGGACAGGGGGGATCTACGAGCAGTACTTC.

This rearrangement joins TRBV2 to TRBJ2-7; D is unclear. Per germline, CDR1 SNHLY and CDR2 FYNNEI. Deletions cut 10 bases from V and 5 bases from J, with 12 bases between. This CDR3 is 11 amino acids long. The CDR3 region is CATGFQNEQYF. The CDR3 nucleotides read TGTGCCACCGGGTTCCAAAACGAGCAGTACTTC.

This clone was observed a few times. The V gene is TRBV30, the J gene TRBJ2-3; D is uncertain. CDR3 size: 13 residues. Germline CDR1 GTSNPN, CDR2 SVGIG (reference sequence). Trimming shortened V by 0 bases and J by 5 bases, and 9 bases separated the two germline ends. The CDR3: CAWSVQTKDTQYF. Here the CDR3 DNA reads TGTGCCTGGAGTGTACAAACGAAAGATACGCAGTATTTT.

V gene TRBV6-6 combines with J gene TRBJ2-2; 8 nucleotides agree with TRBD1. Germline CDR1 is MNHNY and CDR2 is SVGAGI (reference sequence). CDR3 length: 15 amino acids. Losses at the gene ends were 5 bases for V and 7 bases for J; bases not matched to a gene: 9. DNA of the CDR3: TGTGCCAGCAGTGACCGGGACAGGAAAGACGGGGAGCTGTTTTTT. Its protein product is CASSDRDRKDGELFF.

The rearrangement links TRBV4-2 to TRBJ1-4; 8 positions agree with TRBD1. There are 16 residues in the CDR3. CDR1 and CDR2 from the germline V gene are LGHNA and YNFKEQ. The trim removed 0 bases at V and 8 bases at J, leaving 8 bases unmatched. The CDR3: CASSQDGAGGREKLFF. For the CDR3, the DNA is TGTGCCAGCAGCCAAGATGGGGCAGGGGGCCGGGAAAAACTGTTTTTT.